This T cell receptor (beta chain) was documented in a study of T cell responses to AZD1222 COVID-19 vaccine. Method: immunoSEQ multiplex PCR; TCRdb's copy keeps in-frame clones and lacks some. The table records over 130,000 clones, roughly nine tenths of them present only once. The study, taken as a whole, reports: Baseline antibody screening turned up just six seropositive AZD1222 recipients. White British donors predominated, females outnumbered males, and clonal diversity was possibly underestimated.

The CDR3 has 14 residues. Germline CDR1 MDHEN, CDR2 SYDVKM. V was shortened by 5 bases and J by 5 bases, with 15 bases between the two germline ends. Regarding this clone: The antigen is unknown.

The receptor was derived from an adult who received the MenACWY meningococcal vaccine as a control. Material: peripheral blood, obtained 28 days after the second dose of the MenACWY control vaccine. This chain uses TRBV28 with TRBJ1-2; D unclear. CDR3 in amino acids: CASSPPRPLYGYTF. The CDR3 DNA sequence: TGTGCCAGCAGTCCCCCGCGACCGCTATATGGCTACACCTTC.